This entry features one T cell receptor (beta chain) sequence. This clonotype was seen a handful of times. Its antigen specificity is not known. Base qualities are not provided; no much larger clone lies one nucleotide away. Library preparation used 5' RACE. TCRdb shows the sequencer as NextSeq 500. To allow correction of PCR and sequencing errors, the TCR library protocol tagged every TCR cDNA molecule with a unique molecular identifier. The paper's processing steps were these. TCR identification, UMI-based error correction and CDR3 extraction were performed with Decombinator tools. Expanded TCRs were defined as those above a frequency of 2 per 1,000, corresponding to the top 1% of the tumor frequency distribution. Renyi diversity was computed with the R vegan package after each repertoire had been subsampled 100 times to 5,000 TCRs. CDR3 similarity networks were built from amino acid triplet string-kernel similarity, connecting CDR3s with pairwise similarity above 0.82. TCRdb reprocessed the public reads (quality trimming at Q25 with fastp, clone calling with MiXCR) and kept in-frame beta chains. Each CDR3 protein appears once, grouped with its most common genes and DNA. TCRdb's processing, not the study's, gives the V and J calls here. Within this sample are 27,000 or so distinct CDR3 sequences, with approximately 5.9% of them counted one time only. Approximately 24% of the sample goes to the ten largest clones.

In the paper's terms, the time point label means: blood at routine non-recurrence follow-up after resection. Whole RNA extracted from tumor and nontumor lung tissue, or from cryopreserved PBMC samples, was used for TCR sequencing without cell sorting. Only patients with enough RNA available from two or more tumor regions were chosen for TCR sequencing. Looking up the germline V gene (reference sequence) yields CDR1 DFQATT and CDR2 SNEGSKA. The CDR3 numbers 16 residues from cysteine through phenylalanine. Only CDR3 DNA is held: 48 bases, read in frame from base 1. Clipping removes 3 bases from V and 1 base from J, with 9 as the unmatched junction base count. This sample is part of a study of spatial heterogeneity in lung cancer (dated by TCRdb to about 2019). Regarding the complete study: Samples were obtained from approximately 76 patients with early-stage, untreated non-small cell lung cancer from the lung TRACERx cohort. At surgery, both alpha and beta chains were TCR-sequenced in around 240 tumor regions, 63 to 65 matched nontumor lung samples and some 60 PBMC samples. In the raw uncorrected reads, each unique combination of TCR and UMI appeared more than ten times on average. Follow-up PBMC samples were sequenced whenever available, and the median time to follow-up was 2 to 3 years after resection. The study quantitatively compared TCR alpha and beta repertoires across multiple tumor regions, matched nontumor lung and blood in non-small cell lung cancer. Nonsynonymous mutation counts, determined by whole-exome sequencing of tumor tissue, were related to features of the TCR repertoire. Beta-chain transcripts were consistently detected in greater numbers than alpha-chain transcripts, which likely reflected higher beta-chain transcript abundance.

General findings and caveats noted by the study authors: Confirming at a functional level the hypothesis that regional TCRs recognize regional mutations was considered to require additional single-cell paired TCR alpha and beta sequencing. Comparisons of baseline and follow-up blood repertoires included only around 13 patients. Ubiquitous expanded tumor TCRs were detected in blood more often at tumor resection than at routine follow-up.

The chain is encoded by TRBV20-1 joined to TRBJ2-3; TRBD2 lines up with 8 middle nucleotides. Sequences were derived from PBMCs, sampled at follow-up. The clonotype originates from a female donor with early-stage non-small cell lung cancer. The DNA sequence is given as TGCAGTGCTAGCCATCCAGCGGGAGCCGGCACAGATACGCAGTATTTT. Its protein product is CSASHPAGAGTDTQYF.